Only a few counts were recorded for the clone carrying this T cell receptor beta chain. What it recognizes is unknown. TCRdb reprocessed the 5' RACE reads via MiXCR and lists one record per CDR3 protein. The sample lists around 310,000 distinct CDR3 sequences, about 13% seen once, with 20% to 25% in the top ten. This sample is drawn from a study of T-cell memory formation after mild COVID-19. Findings of the study overall: For second-wave clones that peaked at day 37, SARS-CoV-2 specificity went unverified.

The CDR3 totals 14 residues. Trimming left V 1 base short and J 7 bases short, with 13 bases between. The germline V gene encodes CDR1 KGHSH and CDR2 LQKENI. J is TRBJ2-5 and V is TRBV18, with a tentative D call TRBD2 (5 bases). The source material was PBMCs or a T cell subset sorted from them (not recorded which). The TCR comes from a man in his late teens or twenties who had mild COVID-19 (a few samples of this study predate the infection). Cell type and time point are not known. The CDR3 protein is CASSPQATAGTQYF. As DNA, the CDR3 is TGTGCCAGCTCACCACAGGCGACGGCGGGGACCCAGTACTTC.